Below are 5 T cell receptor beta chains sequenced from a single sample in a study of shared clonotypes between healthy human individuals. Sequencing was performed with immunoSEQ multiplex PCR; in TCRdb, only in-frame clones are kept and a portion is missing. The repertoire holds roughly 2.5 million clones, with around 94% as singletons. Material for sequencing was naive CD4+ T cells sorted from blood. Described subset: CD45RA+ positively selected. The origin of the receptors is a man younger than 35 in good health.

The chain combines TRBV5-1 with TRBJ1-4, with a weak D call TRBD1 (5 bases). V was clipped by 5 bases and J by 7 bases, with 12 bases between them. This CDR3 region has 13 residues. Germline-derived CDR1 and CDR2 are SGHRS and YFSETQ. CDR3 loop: CASRPQGAEKLFF. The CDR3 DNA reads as TGCGCCAGCAGACCGCAGGGAGCTGAAAAACTGTTTTTT.

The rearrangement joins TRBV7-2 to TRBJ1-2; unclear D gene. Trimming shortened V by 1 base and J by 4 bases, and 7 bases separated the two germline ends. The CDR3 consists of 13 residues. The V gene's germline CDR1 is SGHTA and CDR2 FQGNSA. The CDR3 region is CASSLDVSYGYTF. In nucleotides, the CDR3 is TGTGCCAGCAGCTTAGATGTCAGCTATGGCTACACCTTC.

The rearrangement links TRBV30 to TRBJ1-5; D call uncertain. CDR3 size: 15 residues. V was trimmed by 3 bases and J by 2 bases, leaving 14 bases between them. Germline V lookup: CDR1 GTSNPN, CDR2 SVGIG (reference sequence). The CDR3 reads CAWREKSKGNQPQHF. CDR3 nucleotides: TGTGCCTGGAGGGAGAAATCAAAGGGCAATCAGCCCCAGCATTTT.

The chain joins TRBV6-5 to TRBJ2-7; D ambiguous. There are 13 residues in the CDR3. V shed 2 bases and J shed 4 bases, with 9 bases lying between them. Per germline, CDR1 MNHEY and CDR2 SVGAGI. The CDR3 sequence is CASSYRSWYEQYF. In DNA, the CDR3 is TGTGCCAGCAGTTACCGGTCCTGGTACGAGCAGTACTTC.

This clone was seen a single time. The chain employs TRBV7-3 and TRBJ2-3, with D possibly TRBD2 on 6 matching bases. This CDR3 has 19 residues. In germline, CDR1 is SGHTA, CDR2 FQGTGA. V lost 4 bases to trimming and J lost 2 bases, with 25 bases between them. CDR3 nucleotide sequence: TGTGCCAGCAGCTCCCCTCCTTCCCGGGACTCCCGGACCACAGATACGCAGTATTTT. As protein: CASSSPPSRDSRTTDTQYF.